The present T cell receptor beta chain was sequenced within a study of CD8 T cells in Susac syndrome. RNA, at about 0.45 to 1 ug, was reverse transcribed with random hexamers. Across 54 Vbeta and 13 Jbeta, TCR beta CDR3 was amplified with immunoSEQ multiplex PCR. TCRdb reanalysed the immunoSEQ multiplex PCR reads using MiXCR and keeps one entry per CDR3 protein. The data hold about 150,000 distinct CDR3 sequences, with under 95% observed a single time. Looked up from germline, CDR1 is SNHLY and CDR2 is FYNNEI. The CDR3 spans 13 residues. The V and J ends lost 6 bases and 9 bases, in that order; junction bases with no gene match: 8. Sequencing targeted TCR beta in blood CD8+ and CD4+ T cells.

This receptor was identified in a human donor with multiple sclerosis. The specimen sequenced was CD4+ T cells from PBMCs. The V call is TRBV2, the J call TRBJ2-1, with 7 bases that match TRBD1. The CDR3 is CASSVRQGGEQFF. DNA of the CDR3: TGTGCCAGCAGCGTTAGACAGGGCGGTGAGCAGTTCTTC.